There are a few counts of the clone carrying this T cell receptor beta chain. This specimen belongs to a study of blood T cell repertoires in COVID-19. Original data processing: Reference gene primer amplification in the assay estimated nucleated cell counts. The protocol was immunoSEQ multiplex PCR, while the TCRdb copy is restricted to in-frame clones and leaves out a portion. The DNA was the basis for D and trimming; V, J and clone size are from that table. The sample carries about 150,000 clones, about four fifths recorded once. The receptor comes from a man aged 60 to 75 with acute or convalescent COVID-19. Sequenced sample: peripheral blood.

CDR3: CASSQDGLAGGRVFF. The CDR3 DNA sequence: TGTGCCAGCAGCCAAGATGGCCTAGCGGGGGGGCGGGTGTTCTTC. The rearrangement joins TRBV3-1 (or the pseudogene TRBV3-2) to TRBJ2-1; 12 bases are shared with TRBD2. V lost 0 bases, J lost 15 bases, and 9 bases stayed unmatched. Germline V gene sequence: CDR1 LGHDT, CDR2 YNNKEL (reference sequence). This CDR3 spans 15 amino acids.